One and the same sample provided the 8 T cell receptor beta chains below, sequenced in a study of glioma-infiltrating T cells after dendritic cell vaccination. Data came from immunoSEQ multiplex PCR; TCRdb stores just in-frame clones and leaves some out. This sample has fewer than 75,000 clones, with 80% to 85% found just once. Sample: blood, taken before dendritic cell vaccination. These receptor sequences come from a human donor with glioblastoma.

Only a few counts were recorded for this clone. CDR3 DNA sequence: TGTGCCAGCAGTGAAGGGACAGGGGGCTTTGAAAAACTGTTTTTT. Translating gives CASSEGTGGFEKLFF. The chain has TRBV6-1 and TRBJ1-4, with 11 bases matching TRBD1. V shed 1 base and J 7 bases; nucleotides not matched to a gene: 2. Germline CDR1 MNHNS, CDR2 SASEGT. The CDR3 has 15 residues.

The DNA of the CDR3 is TGCGCCAGCAGCGGAACCGGGACAACGAACACTGAAGCTTTCTTT. Its protein is CASSGTGTTNTEAFF. The rearrangement uses TRBV5-1 and TRBJ1-1; D possibly corresponds to TRBD1 (6 bases). Germline V CDR1 and CDR2: SGHRS, YFSETQ. Trimming removed 4 bases from V and 1 base from J, with 14 bases in between. The CDR3 loop spans 15 amino acids.

The V gene is TRBV10-3, the J gene TRBJ1-6; the match to TRBD1 covers 9 bases. Germline V gives CDR1 ENHRY, CDR2 SYGVKD. The CDR3 is made up of 15 amino acids. Unmatched junction bases numbered 5, after V lost 1 base and J lost 10 bases. In DNA form, the CDR3 reads TGTGCCATCAGTGAGTGGACAGGGGAAGTGTCACCCCTCCACTTT. Translating gives CAISEWTGEVSPLHF.

Only a few counts were recorded for this clone. The J gene is TRBJ2-5, the V gene TRBV15, with D uncertain. V was trimmed by 1 base and J by 0 bases, leaving 9 bases between them. The germline gives CDR1 LNHNV, CDR2 YYDKDF (reference sequence). This CDR3 spans 15 amino acids. Here the CDR3 reads CATSRAGSYQETQYF. CDR3 coding DNA: TGTGCCACCAGCAGAGCGGGTTCGTACCAAGAGACCCAGTACTTC.

The chain carries TRBV6-5 and TRBJ1-2; TRBD1 might be the D (6 bases). This CDR3 has 14 amino acids. Germline CDR1 reads MNHEY; CDR2 reads SVGAGI. Deletions cut 3 bases from V and 4 bases from J, with 12 bases between. The CDR3 coding sequence is TGTGCCAGCAGTTATTGGGGGGGCTCCTATGGCTACACCTTC. It yields the protein CASSYWGGSYGYTF.

This sequence joins TRBV6-1 and TRBJ1-1; D unclear. V lost 2 bases, J lost 8 bases, and 12 bases lay in between. This CDR3 comprises 13 residues. Looked up from germline, CDR1 is MNHNS and CDR2 is SASEGT. The CDR3 loop is CASSERRGVEAFF. Here the CDR3 DNA reads TGTGCCAGCAGTGAACGTCGCGGAGTCGAAGCTTTCTTT.

The CDR3 sequence: CAWSPHTRDSPFLEQYF. Here the CDR3 DNA reads TGTGCCTGGAGTCCGCACACCCGGGACAGCCCGTTTTTGGAGCAGTACTTC. The V and J genes are TRBV30 and TRBJ2-7, with 7 positions matching TRBD1. Germline V gene data show CDR1 as GTSNPN and CDR2 as SVGIG (reference sequence). The CDR3 has 17 amino acids. J gave up 7 bases and V 2 bases, and 20 bases lay outside the gene matches.

This CDR3 is CASSIRGGINYGYTF. The DNA for the CDR3 is TGTGCCAGTAGTATTAGGGGAGGAATCAACTATGGCTACACCTTC. The chain joins TRBV19 to TRBJ1-2, with D possibly matching TRBD1 (5 bases). CDR3 length: 15 amino acids. The germline V gene encodes CDR1 LNHDA and CDR2 SQIVND (reference sequence). Trimming took off 3 bases at V and 2 bases at J, with 13 bases between the two ends.